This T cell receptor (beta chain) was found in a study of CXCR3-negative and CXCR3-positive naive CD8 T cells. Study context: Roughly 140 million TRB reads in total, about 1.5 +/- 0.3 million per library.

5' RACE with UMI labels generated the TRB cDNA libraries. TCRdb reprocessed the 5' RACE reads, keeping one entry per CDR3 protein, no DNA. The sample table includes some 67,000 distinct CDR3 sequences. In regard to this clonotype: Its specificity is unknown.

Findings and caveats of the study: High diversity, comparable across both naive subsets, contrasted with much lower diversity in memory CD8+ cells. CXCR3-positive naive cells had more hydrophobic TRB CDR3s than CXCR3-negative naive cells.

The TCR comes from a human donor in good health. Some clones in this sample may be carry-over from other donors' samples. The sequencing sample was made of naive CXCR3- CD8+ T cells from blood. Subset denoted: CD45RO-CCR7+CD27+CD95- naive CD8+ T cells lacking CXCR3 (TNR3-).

CDR3 loop: CASSQALDYYEQYF. The V gene is TRBV4-1, the J gene TRBJ2-7; the TCRdb call, TRBD2, lacks DNA for checking. The CDR3 consists of 14 residues. The germline V gene encodes CDR1 MGHRA and CDR2 YSYEKL.